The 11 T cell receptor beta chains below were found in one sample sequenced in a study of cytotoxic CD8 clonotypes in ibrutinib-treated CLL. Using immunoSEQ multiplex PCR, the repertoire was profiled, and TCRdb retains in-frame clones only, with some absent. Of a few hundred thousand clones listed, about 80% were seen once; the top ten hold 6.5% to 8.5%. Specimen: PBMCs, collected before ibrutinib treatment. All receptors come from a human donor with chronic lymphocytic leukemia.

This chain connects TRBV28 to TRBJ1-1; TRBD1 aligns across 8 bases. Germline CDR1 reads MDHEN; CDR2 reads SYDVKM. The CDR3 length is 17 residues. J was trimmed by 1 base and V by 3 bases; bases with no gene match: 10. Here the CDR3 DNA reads TGTGCCAGCAGTTTCCCCGGACAGGGAAGAACGAACACTGAAGCTTTCTTT. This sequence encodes CASSFPGQGRTNTEAFF.

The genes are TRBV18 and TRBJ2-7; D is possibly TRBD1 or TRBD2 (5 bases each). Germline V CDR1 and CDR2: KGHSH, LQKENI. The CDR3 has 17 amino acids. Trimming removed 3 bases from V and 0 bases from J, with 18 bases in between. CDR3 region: CASSPEGPSGRSYEQYF. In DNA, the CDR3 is TGTGCCAGCTCACCTGAGGGACCCTCGGGTCGCTCCTACGAGCAGTACTTC.

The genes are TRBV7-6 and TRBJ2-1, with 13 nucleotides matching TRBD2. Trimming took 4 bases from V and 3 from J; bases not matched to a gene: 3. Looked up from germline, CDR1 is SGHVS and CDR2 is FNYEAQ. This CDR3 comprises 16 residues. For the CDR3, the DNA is TGTGCCAGCAGCTCTGGACTAGCGGGAGACTACAATGAGCAGTTCTTC. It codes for CASSSGLAGDYNEQFF.

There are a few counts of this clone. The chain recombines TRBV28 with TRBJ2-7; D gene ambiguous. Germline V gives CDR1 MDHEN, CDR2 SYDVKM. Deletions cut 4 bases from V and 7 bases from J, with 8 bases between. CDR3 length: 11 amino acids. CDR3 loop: CASSYLGEQYF. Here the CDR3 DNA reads TGTGCCAGCAGTTACCTGGGGGAGCAGTACTTC.

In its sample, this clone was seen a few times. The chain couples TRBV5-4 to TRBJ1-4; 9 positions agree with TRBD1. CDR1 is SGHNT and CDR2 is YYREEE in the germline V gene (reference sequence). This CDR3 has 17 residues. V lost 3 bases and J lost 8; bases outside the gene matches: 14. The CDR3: CASSSGGTGSNLEKLFF. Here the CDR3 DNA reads TGTGCCAGCAGCTCAGGTGGGACAGGGAGTAATTTGGAAAAACTGTTTTTT.

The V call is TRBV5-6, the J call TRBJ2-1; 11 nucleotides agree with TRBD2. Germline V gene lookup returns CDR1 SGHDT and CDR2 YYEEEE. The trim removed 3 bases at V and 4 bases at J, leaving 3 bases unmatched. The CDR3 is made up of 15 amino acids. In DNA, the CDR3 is TGTGCCAGCAGCTCGACTAGCGGGATATACAATGAGCAGTTCTTC. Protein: CASSSTSGIYNEQFF.

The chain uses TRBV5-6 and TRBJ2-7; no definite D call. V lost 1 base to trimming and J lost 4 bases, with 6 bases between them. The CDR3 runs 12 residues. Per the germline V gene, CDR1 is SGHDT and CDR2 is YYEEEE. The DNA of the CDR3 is TGTGCCAGCAGCTTGAGGGTTTACGAGCAGTACTTC. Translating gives CASSLRVYEQYF.

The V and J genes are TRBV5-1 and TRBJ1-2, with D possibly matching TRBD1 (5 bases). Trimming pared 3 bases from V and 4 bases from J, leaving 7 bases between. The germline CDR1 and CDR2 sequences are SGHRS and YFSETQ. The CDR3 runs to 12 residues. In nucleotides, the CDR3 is TGCGCCAGCAGCTCGACAGTCTATGGCTACACCTTC. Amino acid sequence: CASSSTVYGYTF.

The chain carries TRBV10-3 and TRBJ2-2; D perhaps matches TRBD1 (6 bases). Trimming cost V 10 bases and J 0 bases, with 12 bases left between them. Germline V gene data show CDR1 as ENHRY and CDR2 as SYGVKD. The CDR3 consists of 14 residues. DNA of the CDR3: TGTGCCACCCTGAAGGGGGCGAACACCGGGGAGCTGTTTTTT. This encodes CATLKGANTGELFF.

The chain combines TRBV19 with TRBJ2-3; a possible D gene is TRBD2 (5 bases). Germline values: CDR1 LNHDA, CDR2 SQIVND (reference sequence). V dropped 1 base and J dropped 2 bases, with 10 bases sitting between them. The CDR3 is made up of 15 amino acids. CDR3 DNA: TGTGCCAGTAGTATAGGGGCCGGGGACACAGATACGCAGTATTTT. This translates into CASSIGAGDTDTQYF.

The CDR3 protein is CASRLPWGGTGELFF. In DNA form, the CDR3 reads TGTGCCAGCAGATTACCATGGGGAGGCACCGGGGAGCTGTTTTTT. The chain joins TRBV11-2 to TRBJ2-2; possible D gene TRBD2, 6 bases. The CDR3 is made up of 15 amino acids. V was trimmed by 6 bases and J by 4 bases, leaving 15 bases between them. Germline-derived CDR1 and CDR2 are SGHAT and FQNNGV.